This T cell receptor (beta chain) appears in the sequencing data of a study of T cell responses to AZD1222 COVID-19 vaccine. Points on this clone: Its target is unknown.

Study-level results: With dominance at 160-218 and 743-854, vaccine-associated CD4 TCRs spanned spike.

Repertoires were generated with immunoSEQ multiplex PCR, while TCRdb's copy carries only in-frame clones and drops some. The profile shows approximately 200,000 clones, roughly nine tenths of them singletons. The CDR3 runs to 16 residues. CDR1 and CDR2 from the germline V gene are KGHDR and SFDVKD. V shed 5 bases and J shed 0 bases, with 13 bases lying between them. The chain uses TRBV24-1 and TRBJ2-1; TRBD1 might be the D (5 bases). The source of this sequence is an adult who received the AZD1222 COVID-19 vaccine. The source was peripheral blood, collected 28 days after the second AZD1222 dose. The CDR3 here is CATSAPRASSYNEQFF. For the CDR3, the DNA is TGTGCCACCAGTGCTCCCAGGGCGAGCTCCTACAATGAGCAGTTCTTC.